This entry lists 8 T cell receptor beta chains sequenced from one sample in a study of cytotoxic CD8 clonotypes in ibrutinib-treated CLL. Some clones are missing from TCRdb's copy, which holds only in-frame ones; the method was immunoSEQ multiplex PCR. The table lists hundreds of thousands of clones, roughly 71% of them singletons. Sequencing used PBMCs, obtained after 36 months of ibrutinib treatment. The source is a human donor with chronic lymphocytic leukemia.

V usage is TRBV29-1 and J usage is TRBJ2-7; D is ambiguous. Germline V gene sequence: CDR1 SQVTM, CDR2 ANQGSEA. The V end lost 7 bases, the J end lost 0 bases, and 10 bases lay between the germline ends. The CDR3 consists of 12 residues. CDR3 region: CSAVQSSYEQYF. CDR3 nucleotides: TGCAGCGCCGTCCAGAGCTCCTACGAGCAGTACTTC.

The rearrangement uses TRBV4-1 and TRBJ1-5, with 7 positions matching TRBD1. The V segment lost 0 bases and the J segment 6 bases; nucleotides outside the gene matches: 8. CDR3 length: 16 amino acids. CDR1 is MGHRA and CDR2 is YSYEKL in the germline V gene. CDR3 sequence reads: CASSQDPWTGLQPQHF. The CDR3 region has the DNA TGCGCCAGCAGCCAAGACCCCTGGACAGGCCTTCAGCCCCAGCATTTT.

V and J are TRBV9 and TRBJ1-3; no firm D call. Trimming removed 0 bases at V and 0 bases at J, with 13 bases between. CDR1 and CDR2 (germline): SGDLS, YYNGEE. The CDR3 totals 17 residues. DNA of the CDR3: TGTGCCAGCAGCGTAGGTGTAGGGCGGTTCTCTGGAAACACCATATATTTT. Translating gives CASSVGVGRFSGNTIYF.

This clone was counted a few times. The chain employs TRBV15 and TRBJ1-4, with a tentative D call TRBD1 (6 bases). The CDR3 totals 14 residues. The germline CDR1 and CDR2 sequences are LNHNV and YYDKDF (reference sequence). Deletions cut 5 bases from V and 5 bases from J, with 12 bases between. This chain's CDR3 is CATSARGMNEKLFF. DNA for the CDR3: TGTGCCACCAGCGCGAGGGGGATGAATGAAAAACTGTTTTTT.

The V gene is TRBV2, the J gene TRBJ1-2; 9 bases line up with TRBD1. Germline trimming cut 7 bases from V and 8 bases from J; bases unmatched to any gene: 8. CDR1 and CDR2 from the germline V gene are SNHLY and FYNNEI. The length of the CDR3 is 13 residues. CDR3 in DNA: TGTGCCAGCACTCCGGGACAGGGCAGGGGCTACACCTTC. It yields the protein CASTPGQGRGYTF.

This chain connects TRBV7-9 to TRBJ2-7; D is ambiguous. The V gene lost 5 bases and the J gene lost 4 bases, with 9 bases spanning the gap. Germline lookup yields CDR1 SEHNR and CDR2 FQNEAQ (reference sequence). The CDR3 is made up of 12 amino acids. The CDR3 nucleotides are TGTGCCAGCAGCCTTTATATGTACGAGCAGTACTTC. Translating gives CASSLYMYEQYF.

The chain combines TRBV15 with TRBJ2-7; tentatively, D is TRBD2 (7 bases). Germline CDR1 reads LNHNV; CDR2 reads YYDKDF (reference sequence). V was shortened by 6 bases and J by 5 bases, with 11 bases between the two germline ends. This CDR3 comprises 12 residues. CDR3 DNA sequence: TGTGCCACCAGTCGGGGGGCCAACGAGCAGTACTTC. It is translated as CATSRGANEQYF.

The chain joins TRBV18 to TRBJ1-1; tentative D call: TRBD1 (6 bases). Germline CDR1 reads KGHSH; CDR2 reads LQKENI. The CDR3 is 14 amino acids. With 0 bases removed from V and 8 bases from J, the gap between germline ends came to 13 bases. The CDR3 protein is CASSPPGGRAEAFF. In DNA form, the CDR3 reads TGTGCCAGCTCACCACCGGGGGGGCGCGCAGAAGCTTTCTTT.